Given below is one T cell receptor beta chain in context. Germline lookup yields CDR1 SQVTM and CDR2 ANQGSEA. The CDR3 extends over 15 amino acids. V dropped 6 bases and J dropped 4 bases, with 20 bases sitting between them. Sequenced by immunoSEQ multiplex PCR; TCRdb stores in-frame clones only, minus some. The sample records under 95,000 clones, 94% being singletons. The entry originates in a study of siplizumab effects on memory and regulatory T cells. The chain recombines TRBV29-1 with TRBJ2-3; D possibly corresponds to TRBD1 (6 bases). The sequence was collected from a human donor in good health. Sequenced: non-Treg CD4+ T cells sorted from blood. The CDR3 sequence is CSVVPRTARADTQYF. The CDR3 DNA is TGCAGCGTCGTCCCTCGGACAGCTCGAGCAGATACGCAGTATTTT.